This TCR beta chain was sequenced in a study of blood T cells in healthy people across ages. Then a second PCR, running roughly 7 to 11 cycles, was carried out with a sample-barcoded 5' primer and a J-beta primer mix. TCRdb reanalysed the 5' RACE reads using MiXCR and keeps one entry per CDR3 protein. The sample holds about 930,000 distinct CDR3 sequences; roughly 29% are singletons and the top ten take roughly 10%. Study-level findings and limits: Per million T cells, the diversity of TCR beta decreased roughly linearly as age advanced. There were more naive CD4+ cells and higher diversity in long-lived donors than in aged donors.

This clonotype has a count of ten or more. The antigen remains unidentified. A further study also used this sample, focusing on T cells of mothers and their children.

The sample was blood. The clonotype comes from a woman aged 35 to 49 in good health.

This CDR3 reads CSARDQTGPGYF. The CDR3 nucleotides are TGCAGTGCTAGAGATCAAACGGGGCCAGGGTACTTC. The genes are TRBV20-1 and TRBJ2-5, with D possibly being TRBD1 or TRBD2 (5 bases each). Trimming stripped 0 bases from V and 13 bases from J, with 15 bases between. CDR1 is DFQATT, CDR2 SNEGSKA, per germline (reference sequence). The CDR3 sequence is 12 residues long.